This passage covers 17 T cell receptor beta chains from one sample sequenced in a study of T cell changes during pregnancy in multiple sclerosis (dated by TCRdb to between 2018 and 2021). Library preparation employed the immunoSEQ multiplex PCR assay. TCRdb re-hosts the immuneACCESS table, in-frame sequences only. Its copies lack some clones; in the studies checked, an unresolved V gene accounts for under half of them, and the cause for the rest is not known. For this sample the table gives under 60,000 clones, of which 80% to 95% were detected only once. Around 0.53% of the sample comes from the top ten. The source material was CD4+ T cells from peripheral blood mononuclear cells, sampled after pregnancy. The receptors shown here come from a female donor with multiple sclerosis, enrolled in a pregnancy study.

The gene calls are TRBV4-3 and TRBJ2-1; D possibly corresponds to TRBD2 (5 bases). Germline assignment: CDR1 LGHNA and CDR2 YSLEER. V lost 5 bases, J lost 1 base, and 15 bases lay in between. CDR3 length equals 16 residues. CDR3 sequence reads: CASSWSRSGSYNEQFF. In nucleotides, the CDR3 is TGCGCCAGCAGCTGGAGTCGTTCGGGGTCCTACAATGAGCAGTTCTTC.

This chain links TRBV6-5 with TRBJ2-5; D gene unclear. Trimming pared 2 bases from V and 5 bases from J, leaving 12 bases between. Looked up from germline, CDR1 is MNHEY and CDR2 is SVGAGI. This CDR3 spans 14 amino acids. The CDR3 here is CASSYDGYRETQYF. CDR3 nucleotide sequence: TGTGCCAGCAGTTACGACGGGTATCGGGAGACCCAGTACTTC.

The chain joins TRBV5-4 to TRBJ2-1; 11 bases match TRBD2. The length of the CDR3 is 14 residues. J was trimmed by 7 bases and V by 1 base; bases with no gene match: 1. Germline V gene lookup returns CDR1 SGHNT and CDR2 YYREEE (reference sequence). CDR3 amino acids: CASSLTSGRNEQFF. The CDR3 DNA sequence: TGTGCCAGCAGCTTGACTAGCGGGAGAAATGAGCAGTTCTTC.

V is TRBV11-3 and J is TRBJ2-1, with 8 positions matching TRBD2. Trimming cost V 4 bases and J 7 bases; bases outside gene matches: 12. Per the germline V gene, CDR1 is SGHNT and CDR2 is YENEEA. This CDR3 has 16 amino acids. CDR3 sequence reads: CASSSRGGGGGNEQFF. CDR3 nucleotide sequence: TGTGCCAGCAGCTCCCGGGGGGGCGGGGGCGGGAATGAGCAGTTCTTC.

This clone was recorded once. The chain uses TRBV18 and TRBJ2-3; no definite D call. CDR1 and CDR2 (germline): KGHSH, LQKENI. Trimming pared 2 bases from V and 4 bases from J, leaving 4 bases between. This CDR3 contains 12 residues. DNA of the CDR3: TGTGCCAGCTCACCAGGAGCAGATACGCAGTATTTT. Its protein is CASSPGADTQYF.

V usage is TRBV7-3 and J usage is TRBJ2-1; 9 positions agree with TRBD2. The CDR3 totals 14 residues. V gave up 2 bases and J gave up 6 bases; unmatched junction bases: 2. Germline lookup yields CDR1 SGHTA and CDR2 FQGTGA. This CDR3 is CASSLAGGLNEQFF. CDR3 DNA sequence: TGTGCCAGCAGCTTAGCGGGAGGGCTCAATGAGCAGTTCTTC.

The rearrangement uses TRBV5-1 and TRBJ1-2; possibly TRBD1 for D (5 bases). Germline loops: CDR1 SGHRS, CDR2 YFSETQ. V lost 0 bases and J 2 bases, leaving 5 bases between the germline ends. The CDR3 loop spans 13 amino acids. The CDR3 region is CASSLGTNYGYTF. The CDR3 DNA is TGCGCCAGCAGCTTGGGGACAAACTATGGCTACACCTTC.

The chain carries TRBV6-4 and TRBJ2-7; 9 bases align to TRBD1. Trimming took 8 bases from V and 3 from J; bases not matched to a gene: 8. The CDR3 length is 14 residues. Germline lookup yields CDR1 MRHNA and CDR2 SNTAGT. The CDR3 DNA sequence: TGTGCCAGCGGTACCGGGACAGGGATCTACGAGCAGTACTTC. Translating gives CASGTGTGIYEQYF.

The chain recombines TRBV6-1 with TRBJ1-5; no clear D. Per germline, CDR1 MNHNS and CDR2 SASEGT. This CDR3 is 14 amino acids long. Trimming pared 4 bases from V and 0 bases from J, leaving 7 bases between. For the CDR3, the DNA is TGTGCCAGCAGTGGACATTATAGCAATCAGCCCCAGCATTTT. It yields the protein CASSGHYSNQPQHF.

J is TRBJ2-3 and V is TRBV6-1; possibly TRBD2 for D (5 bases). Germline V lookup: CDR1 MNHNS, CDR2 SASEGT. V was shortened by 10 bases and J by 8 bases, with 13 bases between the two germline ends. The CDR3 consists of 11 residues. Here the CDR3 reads CATGSPGTQYF. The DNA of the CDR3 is TGTGCCACGGGGTCCCCGGGTACGCAGTATTTT.

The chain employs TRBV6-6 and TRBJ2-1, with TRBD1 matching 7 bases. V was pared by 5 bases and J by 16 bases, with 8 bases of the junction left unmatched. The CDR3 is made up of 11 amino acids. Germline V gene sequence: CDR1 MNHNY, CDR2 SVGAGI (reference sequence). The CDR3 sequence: CASSPGGRGFF. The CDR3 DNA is TGTGCCAGCAGTCCAGGGGGTCGAGGATTCTTC.

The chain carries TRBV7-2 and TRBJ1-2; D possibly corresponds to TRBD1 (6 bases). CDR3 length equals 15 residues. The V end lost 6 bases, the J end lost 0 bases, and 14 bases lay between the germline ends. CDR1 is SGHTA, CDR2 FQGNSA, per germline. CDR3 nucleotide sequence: TGTGCCAGCAGTCGTACACAGGGAGCTAACTATGGCTACACCTTC. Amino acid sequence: CASSRTQGANYGYTF.

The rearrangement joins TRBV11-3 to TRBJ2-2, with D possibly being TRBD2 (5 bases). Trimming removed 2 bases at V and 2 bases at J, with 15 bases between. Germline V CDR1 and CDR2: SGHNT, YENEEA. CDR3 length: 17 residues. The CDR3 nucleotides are TGTGCCAGCAGCTTATCGAAGCAGGACTTAAACACCGGGGAGCTGTTTTTT. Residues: CASSLSKQDLNTGELFF.

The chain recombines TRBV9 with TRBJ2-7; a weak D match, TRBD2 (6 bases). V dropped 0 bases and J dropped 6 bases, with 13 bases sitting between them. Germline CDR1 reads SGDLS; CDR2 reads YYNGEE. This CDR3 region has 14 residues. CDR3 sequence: CASSVGVAAGEQYF. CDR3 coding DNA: TGTGCCAGCAGCGTAGGGGTAGCGGCCGGCGAGCAGTACTTC.

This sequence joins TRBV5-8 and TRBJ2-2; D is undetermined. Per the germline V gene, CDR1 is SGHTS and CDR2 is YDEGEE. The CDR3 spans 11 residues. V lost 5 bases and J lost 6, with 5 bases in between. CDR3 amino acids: CASRFAGELFF. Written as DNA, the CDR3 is TGTGCCAGCAGGTTCGCCGGGGAGCTGTTTTTT.

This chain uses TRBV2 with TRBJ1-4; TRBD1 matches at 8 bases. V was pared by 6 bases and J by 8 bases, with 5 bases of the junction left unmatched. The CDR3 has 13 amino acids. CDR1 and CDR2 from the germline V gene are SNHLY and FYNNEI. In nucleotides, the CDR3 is TGTGCCAGCAGGCAGGGGGCATTGGAAAAACTGTTTTTT. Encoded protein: CASRQGALEKLFF. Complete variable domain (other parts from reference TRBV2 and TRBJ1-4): EPEVTQTPSHQVTQMGQEVILRCVPISNHLYFYWYRQILGQKVEFLVSFYNNEISEKSEIFDDQFSVERPDGSNFTLKIRSTKLEDSAMYFCASRQGALEKLFFGSGTQLSVL.

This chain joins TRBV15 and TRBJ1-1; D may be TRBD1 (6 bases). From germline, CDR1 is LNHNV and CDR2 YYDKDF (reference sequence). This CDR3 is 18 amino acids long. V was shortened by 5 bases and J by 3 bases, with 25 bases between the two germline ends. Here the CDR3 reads CATSDLQGYGRPDTEAFF. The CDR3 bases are TGTGCCACCAGCGACCTACAGGGATACGGGCGTCCGGACACTGAAGCTTTCTTT.